The sequence of this TCR beta chain was determined in a study of graft-versus-host responses after intestinal transplantation. This clone was detected a few times. The antigen is unknown. Trimming shortened V by 5 bases and J by 5 bases, and 9 bases separated the two germline ends. The CDR3 loop spans 13 amino acids. CDR1 and CDR2 from the germline V gene are WNHNN and SYGVQD (reference sequence). Here immunoSEQ multiplex PCR was the method, and the copy in TCRdb shows in-frame clones only, minus some. This table has some 110,000 clones, 85% to 95% appearing once. Regarding the study as a whole: Some patients had graft-donor T cell macrochimerism, and their allografts showed high graft-versus-host to host-versus-graft clonal ratios.

Sequencing used unstimulated CD8+ T cells sorted from spleen or lymph node cells, obtained before transplant. The chain couples TRBV10-1 to TRBJ2-2; D might be TRBD2 (5 bases). This TCR was recovered from a human donor who was the organ donor for an intestinal transplant. The CDR3 protein is CASSPRGTGELFF. CDR3 coding DNA: TGCGCCAGCAGTCCTCGGGGTACCGGGGAGCTGTTTTTT.